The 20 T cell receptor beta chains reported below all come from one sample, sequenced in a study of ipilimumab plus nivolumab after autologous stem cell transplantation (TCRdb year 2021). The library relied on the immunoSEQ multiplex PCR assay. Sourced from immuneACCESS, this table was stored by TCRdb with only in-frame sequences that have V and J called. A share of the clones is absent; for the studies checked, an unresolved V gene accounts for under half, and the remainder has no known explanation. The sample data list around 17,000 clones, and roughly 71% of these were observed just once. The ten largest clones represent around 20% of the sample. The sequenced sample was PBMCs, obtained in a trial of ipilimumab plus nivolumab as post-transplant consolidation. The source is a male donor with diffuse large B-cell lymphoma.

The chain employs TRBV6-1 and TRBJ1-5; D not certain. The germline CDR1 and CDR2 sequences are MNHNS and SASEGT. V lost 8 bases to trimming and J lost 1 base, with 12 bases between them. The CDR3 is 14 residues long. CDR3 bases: TGTGCCAGCGCTAGCCGACAAAGCAATCAGCCCCAGCATTTT. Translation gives CASASRQSNQPQHF.

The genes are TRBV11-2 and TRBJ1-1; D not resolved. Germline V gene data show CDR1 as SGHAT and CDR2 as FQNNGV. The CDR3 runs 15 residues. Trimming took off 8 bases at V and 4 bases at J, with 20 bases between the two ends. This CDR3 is CASGHRWLRGTEAFF. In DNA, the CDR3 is TGTGCCAGCGGCCATAGATGGCTTCGCGGCACTGAAGCTTTCTTT.

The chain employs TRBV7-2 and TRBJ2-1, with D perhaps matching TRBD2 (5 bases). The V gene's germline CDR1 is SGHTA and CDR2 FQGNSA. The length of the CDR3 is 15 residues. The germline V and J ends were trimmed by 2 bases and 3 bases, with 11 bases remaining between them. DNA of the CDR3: TGTGCCAGCAGCTTAACTCCTACTAGCTACAATGAGCAGTTCTTC. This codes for CASSLTPTSYNEQFF. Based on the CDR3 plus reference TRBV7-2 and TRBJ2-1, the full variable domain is GAGVSQSPSNKVTEKGKDVELRCDPISGHTALYWYRQSLGQGLEFLIYFQGNSAPDKSGLPSDRFSAERTGGSVSTLTIQRTQQEDSAVYLCASSLTPTSYNEQFFGPGTRLTVL.

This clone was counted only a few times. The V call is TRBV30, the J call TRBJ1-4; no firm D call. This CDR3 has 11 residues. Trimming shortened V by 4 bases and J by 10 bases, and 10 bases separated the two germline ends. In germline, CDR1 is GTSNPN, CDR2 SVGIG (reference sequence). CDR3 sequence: CAWNLNGKLFF. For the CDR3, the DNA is TGTGCCTGGAATCTGAACGGAAAACTGTTTTTT. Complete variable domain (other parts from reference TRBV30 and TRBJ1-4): SQTIHQWPATLVQPVGSPLSLECTVEGTSNPNLYWYRQAAGRGLQLLFYSVGIGQISSEVPQNLSASRPQDRQFILSSKKLLLSDSGFYLCAWNLNGKLFFGSGTQLSVL.

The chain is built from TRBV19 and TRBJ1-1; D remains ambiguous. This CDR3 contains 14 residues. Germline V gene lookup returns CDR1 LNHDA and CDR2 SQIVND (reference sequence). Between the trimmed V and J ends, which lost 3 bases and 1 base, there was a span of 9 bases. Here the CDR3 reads CASSMSRQNTEAFF. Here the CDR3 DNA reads TGTGCCAGTAGTATGAGTCGGCAGAACACTGAAGCTTTCTTT.

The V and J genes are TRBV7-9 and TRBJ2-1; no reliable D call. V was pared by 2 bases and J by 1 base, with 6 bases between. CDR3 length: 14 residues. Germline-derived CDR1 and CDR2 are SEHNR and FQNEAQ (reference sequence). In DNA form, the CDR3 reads TGTGCCAGCAGCTTATATGATTCCTACAATGAGCAGTTCTTC. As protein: CASSLYDSYNEQFF.

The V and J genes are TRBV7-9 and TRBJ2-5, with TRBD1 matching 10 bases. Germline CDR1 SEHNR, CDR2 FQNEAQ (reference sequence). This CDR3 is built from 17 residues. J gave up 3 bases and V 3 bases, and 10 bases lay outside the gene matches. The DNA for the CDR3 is TGTGCCAGCAGCTTCCCACACGCGGGACAGGGGAAAGAGACCCAGTACTTC. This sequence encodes CASSFPHAGQGKETQYF. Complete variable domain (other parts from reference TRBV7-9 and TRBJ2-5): DTGVSQNPRHKITKRGQNVTFRCDPISEHNRLYWYRQTLGQGPEFLTYFQNEAQLEKSRLLSDRFSAERPKGSFSTLEIQRTEQGDSAMYLCASSFPHAGQGKETQYFGPGTRLLVL.

As DNA, the CDR3 is TGTGCCAGTAGAGACGGGCCGGCTAATGAAAAACTGTTTTTT. This encodes CASRDGPANEKLFF. V gene TRBV6-5 combines with J gene TRBJ1-4; no definite D call. Germline V gives CDR1 MNHEY, CDR2 SVGAGI. CDR3 length: 14 residues. Trimming took 9 bases from V and 3 from J, leaving 14 bases between them.

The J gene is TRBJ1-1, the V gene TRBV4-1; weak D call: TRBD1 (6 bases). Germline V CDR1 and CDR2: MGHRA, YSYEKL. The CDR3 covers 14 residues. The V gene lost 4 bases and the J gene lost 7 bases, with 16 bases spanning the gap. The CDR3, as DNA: TGCGCCAGCAGCCTCAGACAGGTTAGTGATGAAGCTTTCTTT. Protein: CASSLRQVSDEAFF.

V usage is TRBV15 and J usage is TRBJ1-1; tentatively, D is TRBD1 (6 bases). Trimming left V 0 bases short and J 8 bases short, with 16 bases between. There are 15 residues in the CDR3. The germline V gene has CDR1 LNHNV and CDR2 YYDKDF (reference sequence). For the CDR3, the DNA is TGTGCCACCAGCAGAGAGGACAGCCTGGGTATCGAAGCTTTCTTT. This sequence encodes CATSREDSLGIEAFF.

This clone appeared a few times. The CDR3 DNA sequence: TGCGCCAGCAGCCAAATTAATAGCAATCAGCCCCAGCATTTT. As protein: CASSQINSNQPQHF. J is TRBJ1-5 and V is TRBV4-1; no clear D gene. The length of the CDR3 is 14 residues. Germline lookup yields CDR1 MGHRA and CDR2 YSYEKL. V lost 2 bases, J lost 0 bases, and 5 bases lay in between.

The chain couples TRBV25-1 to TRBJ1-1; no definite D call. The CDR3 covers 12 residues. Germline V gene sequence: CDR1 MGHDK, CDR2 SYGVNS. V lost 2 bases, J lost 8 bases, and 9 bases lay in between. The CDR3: CASSEGRGEAFF. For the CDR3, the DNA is TGTGCCAGCAGTGAAGGTAGAGGGGAAGCTTTCTTT. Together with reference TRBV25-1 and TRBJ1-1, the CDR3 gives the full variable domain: EADIYQTPRYLVIGTGKKITLECSQTMGHDKMYWYQQDPGMELHLIHYSYGVNSTEKGDLSSESTVSRIRTEHFPLTLESARPSHTSQYLCASSEGRGEAFFGQGTRLTVV.

The CDR3 bases are TGTGCCAGCAGCGCAGGGTGGACCGGGGAGCTGTTTTTT. Translation gives CASSAGWTGELFF. The rearrangement links TRBV7-2 to TRBJ2-2; a weak D match, TRBD1 (5 bases). Trimming left V 5 bases short and J 5 bases short, with 9 bases between. CDR1 is SGHTA and CDR2 is FQGNSA in the germline V gene. The CDR3 has 13 amino acids.

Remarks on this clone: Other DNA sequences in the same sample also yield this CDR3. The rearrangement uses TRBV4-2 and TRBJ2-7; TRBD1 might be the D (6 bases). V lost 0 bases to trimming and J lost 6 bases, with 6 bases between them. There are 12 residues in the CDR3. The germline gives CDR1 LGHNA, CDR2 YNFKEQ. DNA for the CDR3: TGTGCCAGCAGCCAAGACAGGGGCGAGCAGTACTTC. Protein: CASSQDRGEQYF.

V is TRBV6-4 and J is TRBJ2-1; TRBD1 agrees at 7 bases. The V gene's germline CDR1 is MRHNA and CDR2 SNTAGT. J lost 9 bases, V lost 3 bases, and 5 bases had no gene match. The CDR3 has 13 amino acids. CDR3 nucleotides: TGTGCCAGCAGTGAGCAGGGGGTGGGTGAGCAGTTCTTC. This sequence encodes CASSEQGVGEQFF.

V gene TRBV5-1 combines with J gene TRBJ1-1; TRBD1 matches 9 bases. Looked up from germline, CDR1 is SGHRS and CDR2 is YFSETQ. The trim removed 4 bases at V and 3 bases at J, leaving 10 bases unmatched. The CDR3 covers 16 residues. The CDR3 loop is CASSETGGWGDTEAFF. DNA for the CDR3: TGCGCCAGCAGCGAAACAGGGGGCTGGGGTGACACTGAAGCTTTCTTT.

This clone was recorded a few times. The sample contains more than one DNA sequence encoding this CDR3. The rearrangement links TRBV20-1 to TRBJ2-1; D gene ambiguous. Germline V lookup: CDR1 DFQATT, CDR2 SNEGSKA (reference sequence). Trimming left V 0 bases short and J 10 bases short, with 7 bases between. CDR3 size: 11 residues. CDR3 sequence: CSARDGREQFF. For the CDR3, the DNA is TGCAGTGCTAGAGACGGACGGGAGCAGTTCTTC.

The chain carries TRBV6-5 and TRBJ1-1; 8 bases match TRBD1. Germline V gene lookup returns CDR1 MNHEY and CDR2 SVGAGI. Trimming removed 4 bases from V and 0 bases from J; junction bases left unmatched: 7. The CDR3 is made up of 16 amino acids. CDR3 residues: CASSSYDRGLNTEAFF. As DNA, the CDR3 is TGTGCCAGCAGTTCCTACGACAGGGGTTTGAACACTGAAGCTTTCTTT.

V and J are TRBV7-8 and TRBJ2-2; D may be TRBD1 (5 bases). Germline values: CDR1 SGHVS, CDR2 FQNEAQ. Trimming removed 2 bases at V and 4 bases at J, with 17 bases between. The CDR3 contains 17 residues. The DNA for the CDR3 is TGTGCCAGCAGCTTACTTGAGGCAGGGAAGGGCACCGGGGAGCTGTTTTTT. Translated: CASSLLEAGKGTGELFF.

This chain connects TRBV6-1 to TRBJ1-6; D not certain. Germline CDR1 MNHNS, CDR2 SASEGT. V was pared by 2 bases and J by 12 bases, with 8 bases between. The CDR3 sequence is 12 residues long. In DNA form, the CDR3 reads TGTGCCAGCAGTGAAACTCTCCGACCCCTCCACTTT. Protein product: CASSETLRPLHF.